This record looks at one TCR beta chain sequence and its context. Antigen specificity is unknown. The junction had 7 bases not matched to a gene; V was cut back by 9 bases and J by 8 bases. Germline CDR1 reads ENHRY; CDR2 reads SYGVKD. The CDR3 has 13 residues. The sample belongs to a study of cytomegalovirus exposure and HLA in healthy donors. This PCR relied on a set of 60 Vbeta primers and 13 Jbeta primers. Libraries were prepared by immunoSEQ multiplex PCR; TCRdb keeps only in-frame clonotypes and omits some of them. This table has under 250,000 clones, around 81% appearing once. General study points: An analysis done earlier found most TCR beta V segments productive about 87% or about 30% of the time. Per published accounts, TCR beta sequences correctly predicted the HLA-A and HLA-B alleles of most subjects. Presence/absence analyses assumed roughly uniform sequencing depth across donors, which may not hold. Reports credit the classifier with highly specific, highly sensitive diagnosis of cytomegalovirus status.

The TCR sequence derives from an older woman in good health and CMV-seropositive. V gene TRBV10-3 combines with J gene TRBJ1-2; 12 nucleotides agree with TRBD1. The sequencing sample was made of PBMCs. The CDR3 sequence: CAIDPGTGGGYTF. DNA for the CDR3: TGTGCCATAGACCCGGGGACAGGGGGCGGCTACACCTTC.